This T cell receptor beta chain was identified during a study of blood T cell repertoires in COVID-19. Study summary: From T cells, B-cell-depleted T cells, or PBMCs came the material, which was cDNA or gDNA.

Profiled with immunoSEQ multiplex PCR; TCRdb holds only in-frame clones, not every one. The sample has more than 110,000 clones; more than 65% are singletons. CDR3 length equals 16 residues. Looked up from germline, CDR1 is SGHTA and CDR2 is FQGNSA. Trimming cost V 0 bases and J 5 bases, with 14 bases left between them. V is TRBV7-2 and J is TRBJ1-5, with D perhaps TRBD1 (5 bases). The sequencing input was peripheral blood. The clonotype was recovered from a human donor in a cohort sampled during active COVID-19. The CDR3 DNA reads TGTGCCAGCAGCTTAGCGCATGGGGGGGGGTATCAGCCCCAGCATTTT. Translated: CASSLAHGGGYQPQHF.